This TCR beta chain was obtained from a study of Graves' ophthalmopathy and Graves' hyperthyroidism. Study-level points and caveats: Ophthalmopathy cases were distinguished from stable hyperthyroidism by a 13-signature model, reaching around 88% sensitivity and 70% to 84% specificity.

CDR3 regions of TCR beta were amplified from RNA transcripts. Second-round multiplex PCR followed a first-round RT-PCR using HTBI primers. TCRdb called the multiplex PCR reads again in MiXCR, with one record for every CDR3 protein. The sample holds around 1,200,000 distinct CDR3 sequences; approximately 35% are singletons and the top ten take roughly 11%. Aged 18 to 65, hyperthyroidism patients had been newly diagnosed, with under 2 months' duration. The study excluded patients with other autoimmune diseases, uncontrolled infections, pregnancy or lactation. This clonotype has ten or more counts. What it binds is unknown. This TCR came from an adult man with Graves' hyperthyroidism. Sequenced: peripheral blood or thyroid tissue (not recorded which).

CDR3 nucleotide sequence: TGCGCCAGCAGCTTGGAGGGAGGCAGGAATCAGCCCCAGCATTTT. Protein: CASSLEGGRNQPQHF. The V gene is TRBV5-1, the J gene TRBJ1-5; D gene ambiguous. This CDR3 has 15 residues. V was clipped by 0 bases and J by 4 bases, with 11 bases between them. Germline V CDR1 and CDR2: SGHRS, YFSETQ.